Below, 2 T cell receptor beta chains from the same sample are listed, as sequenced in a study of T cell clonality in common variable immunodeficiency. Clones were sequenced by immunoSEQ multiplex PCR, and TCRdb holds only the in-frame ones, with some missing. This table holds about 28,000 clones with no singletons; the top ten claim under 3.5%. The study's findings and limits: Fewer deletions and N-nucleotide insertions were reportedly seen in common variable immunodeficiency TCR beta sequences.

No antigen has been assigned to these receptors. What was sequenced was peripheral blood mononuclear cells. The receptors come from a human donor with common variable immunodeficiency.

This clone was recorded many times. Sequencing ends 3 residues short of the CDR3 end; the germline J gene provides the rest. V gene TRBV19 combines with J gene TRBJ2-2, with 7 bases that match TRBD2. Germline V CDR1 and CDR2: LNHDA, SQIVND (reference sequence). V lost 7 bases to trimming and J lost 5 bases; unmatched junction nucleotides: 7. The CDR3 has 14 amino acids. The CDR3 reads CASTRGSRTGELFF. The sequenced part of the CDR3 DNA is TGTGCCAGTACCCGCGGGAGCCGAACCGGGGAG.

This clone occurred many times. The read terminates 3 residues before the CDR3 end, so the remaining end is supplied by the germline J gene. The chain couples TRBV7-8 to TRBJ2-1; TRBD2 matches 9 bases. Unmatched junction bases numbered 2, after V lost 1 base and J lost 4 bases. The germline V gene has CDR1 SGHVS and CDR2 FQNEAQ. This CDR3 contains 15 residues. The sequenced CDR3 bases are TGTGCCAGCAGCTTAGAAACTAGCGGGTACAATGAG. This sequence encodes CASSLETSGYNE. The complete CDR3 reads CASSLETSGYNEQFF.